This T cell receptor (beta chain) was sequenced for a study of regulatory T cells in long-lasting Graves disease. Study-level points and caveats: Since the sample size was small, accuracy may have been reduced. Among the persistent patients, 2,500 to 3,000 public clonotypes were shared, more than the roughly 900 shared among new patients.

Time point denoted: newly diagnosed GD, antithyroid drugs for less than 3 months. There was RNA extracted from PBMCs, and the TCR library was made from it. Arm-PCR of CDR3 regions and iRepertoire HTBI primers were the basis on which TCR beta libraries were built. One entry per CDR3 protein results from TCRdb running MiXCR on the multiplex PCR reads. Of about 200,000 distinct CDR3 sequences listed, approximately 19% are singletons. Between the trimmed V and J ends, which lost 6 bases and 5 bases, there was a span of 16 bases. The CDR3 is 15 residues long. In germline, CDR1 is SGHAT, CDR2 FQNNGV. This clonotype was counted many times. Antigen specificity is unknown. This sample also appeared in a second study, on T cells in Graves' hyperthyroidism and ophthalmopathy. That investigation notes: Hyperthyroidism was newly diagnosed in patients aged 18 to 65 (duration under 2 months). Using the HTBI primer set, a first-round RT-PCR was run on the TCR CDR3.

This sample comprised peripheral blood mononuclear cells (PBMCs), obtained at new diagnosis, from a patient treated with antithyroid drugs. This rearrangement joins TRBV11-2 to TRBJ2-2; possible D gene TRBD2, 6 bases. The TCR comes from a young woman with Graves disease. In DNA, the CDR3 is TGTGCCAGCAGGAAAACCGGGAGCCCAACCGGGGAGCTGTTTTTT. It encodes CASRKTGSPTGELFF.